The next 23 T cell receptor beta chains were all read from a single sample in a study of shared clonotypes between healthy human individuals. CD45RO negativity and positive selection for CCR7 defined naive CD8 cells, a population that excluded terminally differentiated effector memory CD45RA+ cells. Assay: immunoSEQ multiplex PCR; the TCRdb copy retains only in-frame clones and omits some. The sample includes roughly 590,000 clones, 95% of them seen just once. Specimen: naive CD8+ T cells sorted from blood. These TCRs come from a woman aged 30 to 39 in good health.

The chain joins TRBV5-4 to TRBJ1-4; D is unclear. CDR3 length equals 14 residues. Germline V gene lookup returns CDR1 SGHNT and CDR2 YYREEE (reference sequence). V was clipped by 4 bases and J by 5 bases, with 12 bases between them. CDR3 loop: CASSPAGQNEKLFF. CDR3 DNA: TGTGCCAGCAGCCCGGCGGGCCAAAATGAAAAACTGTTTTTT.

The chain recombines TRBV15 with TRBJ1-3; D call uncertain. The CDR3 covers 15 residues. Germline V gene sequence: CDR1 LNHNV, CDR2 YYDKDF (reference sequence). Trimming removed 0 bases from V and 2 bases from J, with 8 bases in between. The CDR3 DNA reads as TGTGCCACCAGCAGAGATCGGGGTACTGGAAACACCATATATTTT. Protein: CATSRDRGTGNTIYF.

The chain recombines TRBV15 with TRBJ1-2; D possibly corresponds to TRBD1 (6 bases). Germline V CDR1 and CDR2: LNHNV, YYDKDF (reference sequence). The CDR3 extends over 14 amino acids. Trimming shortened V by 5 bases and J by 8 bases, and 18 bases separated the two germline ends. CDR3: CATSPRGGAWGYTF. CDR3 nucleotides: TGTGCCACCAGCCCGCGGGGGGGGGCCTGGGGCTACACCTTC. Full variable domain (outside the CDR3, taken from reference TRBV15 and TRBJ1-2): DAMVIQNPRYQVTQFGKPVTLSCSQTLNHNVMYWYQQKSSQAPKLLFHYYDKDFNNEADTPDNFQSRRPNTSFCFLDIRSPGLGDTAMYLCATSPRGGAWGYTFGSGTRLTVV.

This rearrangement joins TRBV4-1 to TRBJ1-5; the D gene is possibly TRBD1 (5 bases). Germline CDR1 reads MGHRA; CDR2 reads YSYEKL. V was clipped by 0 bases and J by 6 bases, with 9 bases between them. CDR3 length equals 14 residues. The CDR3 DNA reads as TGCGCCAGCAGCCAAGAGAGGGGAACTCAGCCCCAGCATTTT. This translates into CASSQERGTQPQHF.

The chain has TRBV29-1 and TRBJ2-1; 11 bases agree with TRBD2. The CDR3 has 15 amino acids. V shed 4 bases, J shed 1 base, and the junction held 3 bases outside the gene matches. In germline, CDR1 is SQVTM, CDR2 ANQGSEA. The CDR3 loop is CSVAGLAVSYNEQFF. CDR3 coding DNA: TGCAGCGTTGCGGGACTAGCGGTATCCTACAATGAGCAGTTCTTC.

This clone was seen once. This sequence joins TRBV2 and TRBJ2-7; 9 bases match TRBD2. CDR1 is SNHLY, CDR2 FYNNEI, per germline. V shed 5 bases and J 0 bases; nucleotides not matched to a gene: 8. The CDR3 is made up of 16 amino acids. The CDR3 DNA follows: TGTGCCAGCAGTCCCTTAGGCGGGAGGGACTCCTACGAGCAGTACTTC. Its translation is CASSPLGGRDSYEQYF.

The rearrangement joins TRBV6-5 to TRBJ2-7; no clear D. This CDR3 has 13 amino acids. The V gene lost 0 bases and the J gene lost 3 bases, with 6 bases spanning the gap. Germline CDR1 MNHEY, CDR2 SVGAGI. The CDR3 protein is CASSYSSHYEQYF. In DNA, the CDR3 is TGTGCCAGCAGTTACTCTAGCCACTACGAGCAGTACTTC.

The CDR3 DNA reads TGTGCCAGCAGGTCACCGGGACTAGCGGGAGCTGAGCAGTTCTTC. Translating it yields CASRSPGLAGAEQFF. This chain links TRBV6-5 with TRBJ2-1, with 14 bases matching TRBD2. CDR3 length equals 15 residues. The germline V gene has CDR1 MNHEY and CDR2 SVGAGI. Losses at the gene ends were 6 bases for V and 9 bases for J; bases not matched to a gene: 7.

V usage is TRBV27 and J usage is TRBJ2-7; 9 bases map to TRBD1. The trim removed 2 bases at V and 6 bases at J, leaving 14 bases unmatched. The CDR3 spans 17 residues. Germline V CDR1 and CDR2: MNHEY, SMNVEV (reference sequence). The CDR3 DNA reads TGTGCCAGCAGTTTAGGCCCCGGGACAGGGATAGAATCCGAGCAGTACTTC. Its protein is CASSLGPGTGIESEQYF.

The chain couples TRBV19 to TRBJ1-5, with TRBD1 matching 8 bases. V trimming: 4 bases; J trimming: 0 bases; junction bases outside the gene matches: 2. Germline V gives CDR1 LNHDA, CDR2 SQIVND (reference sequence). There are 15 residues in the CDR3. The CDR3, as DNA: TGTGCCAGTAGTAGGACAGGGCATAGCAATCAGCCCCAGCATTTT. This codes for CASSRTGHSNQPQHF.

This chain connects TRBV7-9 to TRBJ2-7, with D possibly matching TRBD2 (5 bases). From germline, CDR1 is SEHNR and CDR2 FQNEAQ (reference sequence). The germline V and J ends were trimmed by 5 bases and 3 bases, with 11 bases remaining between them. CDR3 length: 13 amino acids. The CDR3: CASSAPEGYEQYF. The CDR3 DNA reads TGTGCCAGCAGCGCCCCCGAGGGCTACGAGCAGTACTTC.

This sequence joins TRBV2 and TRBJ2-7; TRBD2 is a possible D gene (5 bases). V lost 4 bases, J lost 6 bases, and 16 bases lay in between. The V gene's germline CDR1 is SNHLY and CDR2 FYNNEI. This CDR3 spans 14 amino acids. Written as DNA, the CDR3 is TGTGCCAGCAGTGGGGGATCTAGCCGTCTCGAGCAGTACTTC. As protein: CASSGGSSRLEQYF.

The V call is TRBV5-6, the J call TRBJ1-1; D may be TRBD1 (5 bases). The V end was cut by 0 bases, the J end by 5 bases, with 11 bases between. This CDR3 contains 14 residues. In germline, CDR1 is SGHDT, CDR2 YYEEEE. The CDR3 spells CASSLGGAGTEAFF. DNA of the CDR3: TGTGCCAGCAGCTTGGGGGGCGCGGGGACTGAAGCTTTCTTT.

The genes are TRBV5-6 and TRBJ2-1; 10 bases are a match to TRBD1. CDR1 is SGHDT and CDR2 is YYEEEE in the germline V gene. V shed 7 bases and J 3 bases; nucleotides not matched to a gene: 4. The CDR3 consists of 14 residues. The CDR3: CASRGTGDYNEQFF. CDR3 DNA: TGTGCCAGCCGGGGGACAGGGGACTACAATGAGCAGTTCTTC.

The rearrangement links TRBV7-2 to TRBJ2-1; maybe TRBD2 (5 bases). The CDR3 extends over 13 amino acids. From germline, CDR1 is SGHTA and CDR2 FQGNSA. CDR3 amino acids: CATTPGVRNEQFF. The CDR3 region has the DNA TGTGCGACCACTCCCGGGGTCCGCAATGAGCAGTTCTTC.

The J gene is TRBJ1-2, the V gene TRBV2, with a tentative D call TRBD1 (6 bases). The CDR3 contains 13 residues. CDR1 is SNHLY, CDR2 FYNNEI, per germline. Trimming took off 6 bases at V and 1 base at J, with 9 bases between the two ends. The CDR3 is CASRTGDNYGYTF. The CDR3 DNA is TGTGCCAGCAGGACAGGCGATAACTATGGCTACACCTTC.

The CDR3 region is CASSPEMSGATDTQYF. The CDR3 DNA reads TGTGCCAGCAGCCCCGAAATGTCTGGGGCCACAGATACGCAGTATTTT. J is TRBJ2-3 and V is TRBV9, with a weak D call TRBD1 (5 bases). This CDR3 comprises 16 residues. Germline lookup yields CDR1 SGDLS and CDR2 YYNGEE. The V and J ends lost 4 bases and 2 bases respectively, with 17 bases between them.

CDR3 sequence reads: CATSRDRGGGEQYF. The CDR3 DNA sequence: TGTGCCACCAGCAGAGATCGTGGGGGTGGAGAGCAGTACTTC. The rearrangement uses TRBV15 and TRBJ2-7, with D tentatively TRBD1 or TRBD2 (5 bases each). Germline CDR1 LNHNV, CDR2 YYDKDF (reference sequence). Deletions cut 0 bases from V and 7 bases from J, with 13 bases between. This CDR3 is built from 14 residues.

For this clone: An end of the junction differs from the germline gene, which may be a read error. The same CDR3 is also encoded by other DNA sequences in this sample. This rearrangement joins TRBV11-2 to TRBJ2-7; 9 nucleotides match TRBD1. CDR1 is SGHAT and CDR2 is FQNNGV in the germline V gene. The CDR3 contains 15 residues. CDR3 nucleotide sequence: TGCGCCAGCAGCTCCGGGACAGGGAAAACCTACGAGCAGTACTTC. It is translated as CASSSGTGKTYEQYF.

CDR3 in DNA: TGTGCCAGCAGGCACTCCGGGGAGCTGTTTTTT. Protein: CASRHSGELFF. The rearrangement uses TRBV27 and TRBJ2-2, with unresolved D. Germline-derived CDR1 and CDR2 are MNHEY and SMNVEV (reference sequence). The CDR3 consists of 11 residues. The V end was cut by 6 bases, the J end by 6 bases, with 5 bases between.

V gene TRBV15 combines with J gene TRBJ1-5; the D gene is possibly TRBD1 (5 bases). Germline V lookup: CDR1 LNHNV, CDR2 YYDKDF (reference sequence). This CDR3 has 16 residues. Trimming took off 4 bases at V and 5 bases at J, with 18 bases between the two ends. The CDR3, as DNA: TGTGCCACCAGCACGTCCAGGGTTGGACCAGATCAGCCCCAGCATTTT. As protein: CATSTSRVGPDQPQHF.

Note on this clone: The same CDR3 is also encoded by other DNA sequences in this sample. This sequence joins TRBV9 and TRBJ2-1; D not certain. Germline lookup yields CDR1 SGDLS and CDR2 YYNGEE. The V end was cut by 0 bases, the J end by 6 bases, with 10 bases between. The CDR3 length is 14 residues. CDR3 bases: TGTGCCAGCAGCGTAGGATCTAGTGGCAATGAGCAGTTCTTC. This encodes CASSVGSSGNEQFF.

The chain links TRBV7-7 to TRBJ2-7; 13 bases agree with TRBD2. The length of the CDR3 is 13 residues. Germline lookup yields CDR1 SSHAT and CDR2 FNYEAQ (reference sequence). After removal of 8 bases from V and 6 bases from J, the junction contained 4 bases not matched to a gene. The CDR3 spells CASGTSGDFEQYF. Here the CDR3 DNA reads TGTGCCAGCGGGACTAGCGGGGACTTCGAGCAGTACTTC.